These 18 T cell receptor beta chains were all obtained from the same sample, sequenced in a study of spatial heterogeneity in lung cancer. Time point specified: sample taken at primary tumor resection. The sequenced material consisted of unsorted whole RNA from tumor, nontumor lung or frozen PBMC. TCRdb fed the 5' RACE reads into MiXCR, producing one record per CDR3 protein. This sample yields roughly 10,000 distinct CDR3 sequences, of which around 6.6% are seen a single time; approximately 30% belongs to the top ten. The sample in question was PBMCs, obtained at surgery. These receptors all come from a male donor with early-stage non-small cell lung cancer.

This clonotype is judged medium-sized. This beta chain was picked up by a library intended for alpha chains and is off target, so its count carries little meaning. The V and J genes are TRBV28 and TRBJ2-7, with 14 positions matching TRBD2. Germline V gene sequence: CDR1 MDHEN, CDR2 SYDVKM. The length of the CDR3 is 15 residues. Trimming cost V 6 bases and J 4 bases; bases outside gene matches: 5. The CDR3 protein is CASRGTSGSLYEQYF. The CDR3 DNA reads as TGTGCCAGCAGGGGGACTAGCGGGAGTTTGTACGAGCAGTACTTC.

This clonotype was found a few times. The size of this beta chain means little, since it is a stray read in a library made for alpha chains. CDR3: CASNNRQGRYYEQYF. CDR3 nucleotides: TGTGCCAGCAACAATCGACAGGGAAGATACTACGAGCAGTACTTC. This rearrangement joins TRBV6-1 to TRBJ2-7, with 7 bases fitting TRBD1. CDR3 length: 15 residues. Germline loops: CDR1 MNHNS, CDR2 SASEGT. Trimming took 7 bases from V and 3 from J; bases not matched to a gene: 12.

This clonotype was detected many times. In a library made to pick up alpha chains, this beta chain is a stray read with a size that means little. This chain joins TRBV30 and TRBJ1-5; weak D call: TRBD1 (5 bases). Between the trimmed V and J ends, which lost 3 bases and 6 bases, there was a span of 15 bases. This CDR3 spans 14 amino acids. The V gene's germline CDR1 is GTSNPN and CDR2 SVGIG (reference sequence). The CDR3 here is CAWSAGAGFQPQHF. CDR3 DNA: TGTGCCTGGAGCGCCGGGGCCGGGTTTCAGCCCCAGCATTTT.

By sample share, this clonotype is medium-sized. This beta chain was picked up by a library intended for alpha chains and is off target, so its count carries little meaning. The chain is built from TRBV20-1 and TRBJ2-3; possible D gene TRBD1, 6 bases. The CDR3 extends over 16 amino acids. V was clipped by 0 bases and J by 5 bases, with 18 bases between them. Germline lookup yields CDR1 DFQATT and CDR2 SNEGSKA (reference sequence). The CDR3 DNA follows: TGCAGTGCTAGAGATCCTAGCAGGGGCCCCCAAGATACGCAGTATTTT. It yields the protein CSARDPSRGPQDTQYF.

This clonotype was observed a handful of times. Since it is a stray read in a library aimed at alpha chains, this beta chain has a size that is not meaningful. J is TRBJ2-7 and V is TRBV3-1; no definite D call. In germline, CDR1 is LGHDT, CDR2 YNNKEL (reference sequence). The CDR3 spans 13 residues. V was clipped by 0 bases and J by 2 bases, with 5 bases between them. The CDR3 is CASSQEAAYEQYF. The CDR3 region has the DNA TGTGCCAGCAGCCAAGAGGCGGCCTACGAGCAGTACTTC.

This clonotype came up many times. This beta chain slipped into a library made for alpha chains as a stray read, so its size is not meaningful. The chain uses TRBV10-3 and TRBJ2-3; 7 nucleotides agree with TRBD1. The CDR3 extends over 15 amino acids. V trimming: 5 bases; J trimming: 2 bases; junction bases outside the gene matches: 7. The germline gives CDR1 ENHRY, CDR2 SYGVKD. CDR3 DNA sequence: TGTGCCATCAGTCTACAGGGGTCAAACACAGATACGCAGTATTTT. Protein product: CAISLQGSNTDTQYF.

At least ten counts were recorded for this clonotype. For a library built for alpha chains, this beta chain is a stray read; little rests on its size. The V call is TRBV5-6, the J call TRBJ2-3, with 8 bases fitting TRBD2. The length of the CDR3 is 16 residues. Germline values: CDR1 SGHDT, CDR2 YYEEEE. With V trimmed by 4 bases and J by 3 bases, 10 bases remained unmatched. The CDR3 reads CASSPFPGGPTDTQYF. The CDR3 DNA sequence: TGTGCCAGCAGCCCATTTCCGGGAGGGCCGACAGATACGCAGTATTTT.

Ten or more counts support this clonotype. A library prepared for alpha chains yielded this beta chain as an off-target read; its size is of little meaning. The chain links TRBV7-8 to TRBJ1-4; D is possibly TRBD1 (6 bases). V lost 1 base and J lost 4, with 16 bases in between. The CDR3 length is 17 residues. Germline CDR1 and CDR2: SGHVS and FQNEAQ. The CDR3 here is CASSLDPSPGVNEKLFF. The CDR3 nucleotides are TGTGCCAGCAGCTTAGATCCTTCCCCAGGGGTTAATGAAAAACTGTTTTTT. Filled out from reference TRBV7-8 and TRBJ1-4, the complete variable domain reads GAGVSQSPRYKVAKRGQDVALRCDPISGHVSLFWYQQALGQGPEFLTYFQNEAQLDKSGLPSDRFFAERPEGSVSTLKIQRTQQEDSAVYLCASSLDPSPGVNEKLFFGSGTQLSVL.

Ten or more counts support this clonotype. This beta chain appears as a stray read in a library generated for alpha chains; its size is not informative. V usage is TRBV28 and J usage is TRBJ2-5, with D perhaps TRBD1 (6 bases). CDR3 length: 14 residues. From germline, CDR1 is MDHEN and CDR2 SYDVKM. Trimming took 5 bases from V and 4 from J, leaving 14 bases between them. In DNA form, the CDR3 reads TGTGCCAGCAGTACACTACTAGGGGGAGAGACCCAGTACTTC. Residues: CASSTLLGGETQYF. Variable domain in full (rest from reference TRBV28 and TRBJ2-5): DVKVTQSSRYLVKRTGEKVFLECVQDMDHENMFWYRQDPGLGLRLIYFSYDVKMKEKGDIPEGYSVSREKKERFSLILESASTNQTSMYLCASSTLLGGETQYFGPGTRLLVL.

This clonotype was seen a few times. With the library built for alpha chains, this beta chain is off target and its frequency is not meaningful. This chain connects TRBV20-1 to TRBJ2-7; 8 nucleotides align to TRBD2. Germline CDR1 is DFQATT and CDR2 is SNEGSKA (reference sequence). The CDR3 length is 13 residues. Losses at the gene ends were 4 bases for V and 4 bases for J; bases not matched to a gene: 6. CDR3 residues: CSANEASGYEQYF. The DNA of the CDR3 is TGCAGTGCTAATGAGGCTAGCGGGTACGAGCAGTACTTC.

This clonotype was seen repeatedly, ten times or more. A library prepared for alpha chains yielded this beta chain as an off-target read; its size is of little meaning. The chain employs TRBV28 and TRBJ2-3; 7 bases align to TRBD2. The CDR3 loop spans 16 amino acids. V was clipped by 4 bases and J by 2 bases; unmatched bases: 9. In germline, CDR1 is MDHEN, CDR2 SYDVKM. As DNA, the CDR3 is TGTGCCAGCAGTTGGCGACAGCGGGGAGTCACAGATACGCAGTATTTT. This codes for CASSWRQRGVTDTQYF.

This clonotype showed up many times. A library prepared for alpha chains yielded this beta chain as an off-target read; its size is of little meaning. The chain carries TRBV7-9 and TRBJ2-1, with 10 bases identical to TRBD2. V dropped 7 bases and J dropped 1; count of bases not matched to a gene: 7. The CDR3 extends over 16 amino acids. Germline assignment: CDR1 SEHNR and CDR2 FQNEAQ (reference sequence). The CDR3 spells CASKAAGGPSYNEQFF. The CDR3 DNA follows: TGTGCCAGCAAGGCAGCGGGAGGGCCATCCTACAATGAGCAGTTCTTC.

This clonotype has a count of ten or more. Found in a library prepared for alpha chains, this beta chain is an off-target read, and its abundance has little meaning. CDR3 protein: CASSLEGGNIQYF. CDR3 bases: TGTGCCAGCAGCTTAGAGGGGGGAAACATTCAGTACTTC. V gene TRBV7-2 combines with J gene TRBJ2-4; either TRBD1 or TRBD2 may supply D (6 bases each). Germline values: CDR1 SGHTA, CDR2 FQGNSA. The CDR3 sequence is 13 residues long. Trimming cost V 1 base and J 6 bases, with 7 bases left between them.

Judged by abundance, this clonotype is medium-sized (0.01 to 0.1%). This beta chain is a stray sequence in a library constructed for alpha chains; its clone size is not meaningful. The chain couples TRBV7-2 to TRBJ2-2, with TRBD2 identical over 11 bases. J was trimmed by 5 bases and V by 5 bases; bases with no gene match: 4. This CDR3 comprises 15 residues. The V gene's germline CDR1 is SGHTA and CDR2 FQGNSA. CDR3 in DNA: TGTGCCAGCAGCCGACTAGCGGGAAATACCGGGGAGCTGTTTTTT. Translated, it gives CASSRLAGNTGELFF.

This clonotype was seen repeatedly, ten times or more. This beta chain represents an off-target read in a library built for alpha chains; its size is of limited meaning. The gene calls are TRBV27 and TRBJ1-2; D perhaps matches TRBD1 (5 bases). CDR1 MNHEY and CDR2 SMNVEV come from the germline V gene (reference sequence). The V and J ends lost 6 bases and 3 bases respectively, with 26 bases between them. The CDR3 has 18 residues. In nucleotides, the CDR3 is TGTGCCAGCAGGATCCTCCTCTCTGAGACGGAGGGGTACTATGGCTACACCTTC. Translated: CASRILLSETEGYYGYTF.

Regarding this clonotype: For a library built for alpha chains, this beta chain is a stray read; little rests on its size. This rearrangement joins TRBV10-2 to TRBJ2-5; D gene uncertain. The CDR3 runs 13 residues. Germline V gene lookup returns CDR1 WSHSY and CDR2 SAAADI. V was pared by 4 bases and J by 1 base, with 7 bases between. The CDR3 coding sequence is TGCGCCAGCAGTGGGTGGGCCCAAGAGACCCAGTACTTC. It encodes CASSGWAQETQYF.

This clonotype was seen repeatedly, ten times or more. Found in a library prepared for alpha chains, this beta chain is an off-target read, and its abundance has little meaning. This chain connects TRBV10-3 to TRBJ2-6, with D possibly matching TRBD2 (6 bases). The germline V gene has CDR1 ENHRY and CDR2 SYGVKD. V lost 4 bases to trimming and J lost 0 bases, with 13 bases between them. The CDR3 consists of 17 residues. Here the CDR3 reads CAISGRSGLSGANVLTF. In DNA, the CDR3 is TGTGCCATCAGTGGGAGATCGGGACTCTCTGGGGCCAACGTCCTGACTTTC.

This clonotype came up a few times. For a library built for alpha chains, this beta chain is a stray read; little rests on its size. V and J are TRBV6-5 and TRBJ2-1; TRBD2 agrees at 9 bases. J gave up 3 bases and V 8 bases, and 5 bases lay outside the gene matches. The CDR3 has 14 amino acids. Germline lookup yields CDR1 MNHEY and CDR2 SVGAGI. The CDR3 loop reads CASSGTSNYNEQFF. The CDR3 DNA reads TGTGCCAGCTCCGGGACTAGCAACTACAATGAGCAGTTCTTC.